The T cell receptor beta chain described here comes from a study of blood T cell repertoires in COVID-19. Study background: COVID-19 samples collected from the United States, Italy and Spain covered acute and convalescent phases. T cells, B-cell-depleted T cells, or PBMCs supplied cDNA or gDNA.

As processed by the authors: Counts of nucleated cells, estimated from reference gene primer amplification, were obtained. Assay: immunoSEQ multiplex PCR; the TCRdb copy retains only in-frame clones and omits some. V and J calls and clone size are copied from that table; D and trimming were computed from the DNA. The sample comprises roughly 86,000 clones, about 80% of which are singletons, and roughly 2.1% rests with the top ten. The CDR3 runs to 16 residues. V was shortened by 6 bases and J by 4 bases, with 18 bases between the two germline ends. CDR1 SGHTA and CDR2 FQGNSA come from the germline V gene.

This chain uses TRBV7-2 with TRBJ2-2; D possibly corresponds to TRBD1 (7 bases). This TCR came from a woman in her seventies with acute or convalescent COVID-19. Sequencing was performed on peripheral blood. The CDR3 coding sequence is TGTGCCAGCAGATTCAGGGGGGCGCCGGGCACCGGGGAGCTGTTTTTT. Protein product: CASRFRGAPGTGELFF.